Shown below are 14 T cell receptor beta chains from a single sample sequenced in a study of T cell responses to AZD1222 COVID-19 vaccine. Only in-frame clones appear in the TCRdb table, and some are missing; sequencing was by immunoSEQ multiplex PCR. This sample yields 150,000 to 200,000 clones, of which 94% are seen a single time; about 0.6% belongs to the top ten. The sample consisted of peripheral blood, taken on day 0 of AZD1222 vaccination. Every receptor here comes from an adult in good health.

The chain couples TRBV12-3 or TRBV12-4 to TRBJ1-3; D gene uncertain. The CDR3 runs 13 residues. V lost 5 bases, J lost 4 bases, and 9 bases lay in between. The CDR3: CASSLQAGNTIYF. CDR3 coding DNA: TGTGCCAGCAGTCTTCAGGCGGGAAACACCATATATTTT.

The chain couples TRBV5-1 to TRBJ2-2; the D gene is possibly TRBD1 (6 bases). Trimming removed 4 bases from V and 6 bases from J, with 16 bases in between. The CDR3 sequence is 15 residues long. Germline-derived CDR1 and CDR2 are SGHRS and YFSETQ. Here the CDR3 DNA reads TGCGCCAGCAGCCCGCGGACAGATGATTCCGGGGAGCTGTTTTTT. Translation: CASSPRTDDSGELFF. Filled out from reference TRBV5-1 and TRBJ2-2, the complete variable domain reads KAGVTQTPRYLIKTRGQQVTLSCSPISGHRSVSWYQQTPGQGLQFLFEYFSETQRNKGNFPGRFSGRQFSNSRSEMNVSTLELGDSALYLCASSPRTDDSGELFFGEGSRLTVL.

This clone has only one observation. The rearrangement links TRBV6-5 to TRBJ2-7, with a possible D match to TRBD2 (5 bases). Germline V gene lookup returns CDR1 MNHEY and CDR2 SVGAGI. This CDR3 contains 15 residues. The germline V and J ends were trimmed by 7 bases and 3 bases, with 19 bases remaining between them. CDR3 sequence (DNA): TGTGCCAGCAACCTTCATCGTGGACTCGACTACGAGCAGTACTTC. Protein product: CASNLHRGLDYEQYF.

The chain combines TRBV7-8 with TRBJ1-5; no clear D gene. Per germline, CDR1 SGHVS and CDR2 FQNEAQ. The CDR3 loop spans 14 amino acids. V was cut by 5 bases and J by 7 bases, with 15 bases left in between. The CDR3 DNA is TGTGCCAGCAGCCGAGGGCACAGAGGACAGCCCCAGCATTTT. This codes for CASSRGHRGQPQHF. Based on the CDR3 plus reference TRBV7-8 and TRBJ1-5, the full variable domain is GAGVSQSPRYKVAKRGQDVALRCDPISGHVSLFWYQQALGQGPEFLTYFQNEAQLDKSGLPSDRFFAERPEGSVSTLKIQRTQQEDSAVYLCASSRGHRGQPQHFGDGTRLSIL.

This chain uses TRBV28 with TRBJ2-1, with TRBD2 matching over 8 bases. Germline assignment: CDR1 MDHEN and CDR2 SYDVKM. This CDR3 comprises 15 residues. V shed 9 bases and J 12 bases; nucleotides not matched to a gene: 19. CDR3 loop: CASLLTQSGSLRQFF. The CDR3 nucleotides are TGTGCCAGTCTCTTAACCCAGAGCGGGAGTCTGAGGCAGTTCTTC.

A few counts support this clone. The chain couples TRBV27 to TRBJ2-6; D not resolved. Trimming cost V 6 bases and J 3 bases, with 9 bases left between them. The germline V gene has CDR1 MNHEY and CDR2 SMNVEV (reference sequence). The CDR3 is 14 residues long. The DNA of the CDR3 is TGTGCCAGCAGGACTGCCGGTGGGGCCAACGTCCTGACTTTC. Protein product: CASRTAGGANVLTF.

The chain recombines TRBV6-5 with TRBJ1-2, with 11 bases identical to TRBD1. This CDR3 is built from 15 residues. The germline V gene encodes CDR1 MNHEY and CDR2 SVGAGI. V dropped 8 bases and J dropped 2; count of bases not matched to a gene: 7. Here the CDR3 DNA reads TGTGCCAGCCGGGACAGGGGGGGGCCCAACTATGGCTACACCTTC. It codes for CASRDRGGPNYGYTF.

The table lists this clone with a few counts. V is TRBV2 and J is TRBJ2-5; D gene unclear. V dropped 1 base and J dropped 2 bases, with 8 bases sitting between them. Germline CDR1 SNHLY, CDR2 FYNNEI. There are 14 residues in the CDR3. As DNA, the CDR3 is TGTGCCAGCAGTGAAGTCAGGAATCAAGAGACCCAGTACTTC. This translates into CASSEVRNQETQYF. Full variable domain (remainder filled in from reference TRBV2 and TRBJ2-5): EPEVTQTPSHQVTQMGQEVILRCVPISNHLYFYWYRQILGQKVEFLVSFYNNEISEKSEIFDDQFSVERPDGSNFTLKIRSTKLEDSAMYFCASSEVRNQETQYFGPGTRLLVL.

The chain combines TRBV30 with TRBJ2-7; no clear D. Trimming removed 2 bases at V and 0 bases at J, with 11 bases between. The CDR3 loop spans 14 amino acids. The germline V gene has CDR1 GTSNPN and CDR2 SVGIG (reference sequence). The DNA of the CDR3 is TGTGCCTGGAGTCACCAGCTTTTCTCCTACGAGCAGTACTTC. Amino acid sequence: CAWSHQLFSYEQYF. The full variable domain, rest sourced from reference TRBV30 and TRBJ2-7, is SQTIHQWPATLVQPVGSPLSLECTVEGTSNPNLYWYRQAAGRGLQLLFYSVGIGQISSEVPQNLSASRPQDRQFILSSKKLLLSDSGFYLCAWSHQLFSYEQYFGPGTRLTVT.

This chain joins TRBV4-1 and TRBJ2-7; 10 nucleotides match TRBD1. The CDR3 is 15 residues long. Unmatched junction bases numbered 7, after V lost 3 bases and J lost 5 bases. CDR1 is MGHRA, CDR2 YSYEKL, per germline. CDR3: CASSQPGQGNHEQYF. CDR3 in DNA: TGCGCCAGCAGCCAGCCGGGACAGGGGAACCACGAGCAGTACTTC.

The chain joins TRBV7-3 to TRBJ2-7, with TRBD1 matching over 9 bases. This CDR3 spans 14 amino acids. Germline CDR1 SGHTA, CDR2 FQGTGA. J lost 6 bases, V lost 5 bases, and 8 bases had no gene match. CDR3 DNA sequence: TGTGCCAGCAGCATGGGACAGGGTGCGGGCGAGCAGTACTTC. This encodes CASSMGQGAGEQYF.

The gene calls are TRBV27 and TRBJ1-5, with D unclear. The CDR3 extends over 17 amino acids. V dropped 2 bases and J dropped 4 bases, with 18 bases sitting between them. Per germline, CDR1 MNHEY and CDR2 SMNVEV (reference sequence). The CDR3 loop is CASSLDYATASNQPQHF. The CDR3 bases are TGTGCCAGCAGTTTAGACTACGCGACGGCGTCTAATCAGCCCCAGCATTTT.

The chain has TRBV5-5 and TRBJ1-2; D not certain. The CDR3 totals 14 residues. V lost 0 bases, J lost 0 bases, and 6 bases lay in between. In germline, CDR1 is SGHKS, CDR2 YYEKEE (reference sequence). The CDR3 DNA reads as TGTGCCAGCAGCTTGGATCGAGCTAACTATGGCTACACCTTC. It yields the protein CASSLDRANYGYTF.

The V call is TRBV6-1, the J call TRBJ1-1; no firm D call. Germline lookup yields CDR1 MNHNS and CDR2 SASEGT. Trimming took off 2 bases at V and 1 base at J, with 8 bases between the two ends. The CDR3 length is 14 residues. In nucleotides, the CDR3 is TGTGCCAGCAGTGAACGGCATGGGAACACTGAAGCTTTCTTT. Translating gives CASSERHGNTEAFF.